This T cell receptor beta chain was sequenced during a study of blood T cell repertoires in COVID-19. Study summary: Acute and convalescent COVID-19 specimens originated in the United States, Italy and Spain. T cells, B-cell-depleted T cells, or PBMCs supplied cDNA or gDNA.

The table lists this clone with a few counts. The CDR3 is made up of 15 amino acids. CDR1 is LNHDA, CDR2 SQIVND, per germline (reference sequence). The J segment lost 5 bases and the V segment lost 6 bases, leaving 12 bases of the junction unmatched. Patients from Seattle were sampled longitudinally, starting during active infection. How the authors handled the data: The assay estimated nucleated cells by amplifying reference gene primers. Repertoires were generated with immunoSEQ multiplex PCR, while TCRdb's copy carries only in-frame clones and drops some. V and J calls and clone size are those listed in that table; D and trimming were worked out from the DNA. The repertoire holds 200,000 to 300,000 clones, with 91% as singletons.

The rearrangement uses TRBV19 and TRBJ2-5; 7 nucleotides line up with TRBD1. This clonotype was sampled from a person aged 18 to 30 with COVID-19, enrolled during active disease. The sequenced sample consisted of peripheral blood. The CDR3 here is CASSITEPRGETQYF. DNA of the CDR3: TGTGCCAGTAGCATTACAGAGCCCAGGGGGGAGACCCAGTACTTC.